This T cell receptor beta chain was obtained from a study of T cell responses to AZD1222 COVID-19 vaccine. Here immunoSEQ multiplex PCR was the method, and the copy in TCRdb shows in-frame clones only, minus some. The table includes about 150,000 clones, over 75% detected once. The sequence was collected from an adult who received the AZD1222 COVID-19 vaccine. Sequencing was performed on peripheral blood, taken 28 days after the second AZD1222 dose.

CDR3 in DNA: TGTGCCAGCAGCCAACTTGGACAGCAAAACACTGAAGCTTTCTTT. Amino acid sequence: CASSQLGQQNTEAFF. This chain links TRBV14 with TRBJ1-1, with D perhaps matching TRBD1 (6 bases). This CDR3 contains 15 residues. Trimming stripped 2 bases from V and 2 bases from J, with 12 bases between. Looked up from germline, CDR1 is SGHDN and CDR2 is FVKESK.